The 29 T cell receptor beta chains reported below all come from one sample, sequenced in a study of T cells in Graves' hyperthyroidism and ophthalmopathy. Amplification of TCR beta CDR3 regions used RNA as the template. Primed by the HTBI set, a first-round RT-PCR was run on the TCR CDR3. TCRdb recomputed calls from the multiplex PCR reads with MiXCR, one row per CDR3 protein. The data contain about 520,000 distinct CDR3 sequences, less than 25% of them singletons. Sequencing was done on a sample of blood. The receptors were sampled from a man aged 18 to 35 with Graves' hyperthyroidism.

This clonotype has ten or more counts. The chain combines TRBV6-1 with TRBJ2-2, with D possibly being TRBD1 or TRBD2 (5 bases each). The CDR3 contains 17 residues. Germline V gene data show CDR1 as MNHNS and CDR2 as SASEGT. Trimming pared 4 bases from V and 5 bases from J, leaving 20 bases between. The CDR3 nucleotides are TGTGCCAGCAGTGGTCAATCCGGGCCGTGGGGGACCGGGGAGCTGTTTTTT. Encoded protein: CASSGQSGPWGTGELFF.

This clonotype was counted many times. The V and J genes are TRBV11-2 and TRBJ1-1; the D is unclear. The CDR3 consists of 15 residues. Deletions cut 3 bases from V and 5 bases from J, with 16 bases between. From germline, CDR1 is SGHAT and CDR2 FQNNGV. DNA for the CDR3: TGTGCCAGCAGCTTCGGCGGAGGAGGGCAGACTGAAGCTTTCTTT. This sequence encodes CASSFGGGGQTEAFF.

This clonotype was seen repeatedly, ten times or more. The gene calls are TRBV11-2 and TRBJ1-2; D gene unclear. The CDR3 loop spans 14 amino acids. Between the trimmed V and J ends, which lost 0 bases and 1 base, there was a span of 6 bases. Germline CDR1 reads SGHAT; CDR2 reads FQNNGV. CDR3 region: CASSLEAHNYGYTF. CDR3 nucleotide sequence: TGTGCCAGCAGCTTAGAGGCCCATAACTATGGCTACACCTTC.

This clonotype was found many times. The chain couples TRBV19 to TRBJ1-1; D remains unclear. CDR3 size: 14 residues. The germline V and J ends were trimmed by 5 bases and 2 bases, with 12 bases remaining between them. Germline V gene sequence: CDR1 LNHDA, CDR2 SQIVND (reference sequence). CDR3 DNA sequence: TGTGCCAGTAGTCCTCGGACCCGAAACACTGAAGCTTTCTTT. Protein product: CASSPRTRNTEAFF.

A word on this clonotype: A much larger clone lies a single base off, so this may be a read error. This chain uses TRBV30 with TRBJ1-1; D ambiguous. Germline CDR1 and CDR2: GTSNPN and SVGIG (reference sequence). The germline V and J ends were trimmed by 4 bases and 6 bases, with 6 bases remaining between them. CDR3 size: 10 residues. CDR3 sequence reads: CAWNEAEAFF. The CDR3 DNA reads TGTGCCTGGAATGAAGCTGAAGCTTTCTTT. Complete variable domain (other parts from reference TRBV30 and TRBJ1-1): SQTIHQWPATLVQPVGSPLSLECTVEGTSNPNLYWYRQAAGRGLQLLFYSVGIGQISSEVPQNLSASRPQDRQFILSSKKLLLSDSGFYLCAWNEAEAFFGQGTRLTVV.

The chain combines TRBV6-5 with TRBJ2-6; TRBD1 matches at 9 bases. This CDR3 region has 16 residues. The J segment lost 4 bases and the V segment lost 1 base, leaving 2 bases of the junction unmatched. Per germline, CDR1 MNHEY and CDR2 SVGAGI. This CDR3 is CASSYWTGVGANVLTF. CDR3 nucleotides: TGTGCCAGCAGTTACTGGACAGGGGTCGGGGCCAACGTCCTGACTTTC.

This clonotype was picked up many times. The chain links TRBV28 to TRBJ1-2; the D gene is possibly TRBD1 (5 bases). CDR3 size: 14 residues. CDR1 is MDHEN and CDR2 is SYDVKM in the germline V gene. V was shortened by 7 bases and J by 2 bases, with 14 bases between the two germline ends. The CDR3 region has the DNA TGTGCCAGCATTATGAACCCAGGGAACTATGGCTACACCTTC. The encoded protein is CASIMNPGNYGYTF.

This sequence joins TRBV4-1 and TRBJ1-2; D is unclear. CDR3 length equals 15 residues. V lost 1 base to trimming and J lost 2 bases, with 11 bases between them. Per germline, CDR1 MGHRA and CDR2 YSYEKL. The CDR3 here is CASSQGVGVNYGYTF. The CDR3 coding sequence is TGCGCCAGCAGCCAAGGGGTTGGGGTGAACTATGGCTACACCTTC.

The rearrangement uses TRBV7-3 and TRBJ2-7; unclear D gene. The CDR3 sequence is 13 residues long. V gave up 4 bases and J gave up 4 bases, with 11 bases separating them. In germline, CDR1 is SGHTA, CDR2 FQGTGA. CDR3 protein: CASSSGRLYEQYF. CDR3 nucleotide sequence: TGTGCCAGCAGCTCCGGACGGTTGTACGAGCAGTACTTC.

As concerns this clonotype: The conserved phenylalanine or tryptophan normally closing the CDR3 is absent here, so this likely arose from a read error. The rearrangement joins TRBV6-2 or TRBV6-3 to TRBJ1-2; D gene uncertain. The V end was cut by 4 bases, the J end by 1 base, with 7 bases between. The CDR3 is 13 residues long. Germline CDR1 reads MNHEY; CDR2 reads SVGEGT. DNA of the CDR3: TGTGCCAGCAGTTCCGGCCTTAACTATGGCTACACCTTG. This codes for CASSSGLNYGYTL.

The chain combines TRBV4-1 with TRBJ2-5; 9 bases map to TRBD2. This CDR3 is 14 amino acids long. Germline V gene lookup returns CDR1 MGHRA and CDR2 YSYEKL. V lost 7 bases to trimming and J lost 1 base; unmatched junction nucleotides: 4. CDR3 bases: TGCGCCAGCAATAGCGGGGGCCTCCAAGAGACCCAGTACTTC. Residues: CASNSGGLQETQYF.

In this sample, this clonotype turned up a few times. J is TRBJ1-3 and V is TRBV27; D remains ambiguous. The germline V gene has CDR1 MNHEY and CDR2 SMNVEV (reference sequence). The CDR3 has 15 residues. Trimming cost V 5 bases and J 9 bases, with 20 bases left between them. The CDR3 DNA is TGTGCCAGCAGTGCCCTCCGAGCCAGAGGTAGCACCATATATTTT. Amino acid sequence: CASSALRARGSTIYF.

The sample holds many counts of this clonotype. This chain uses TRBV6-5 with TRBJ1-2, with D perhaps matching TRBD1 (5 bases). In germline, CDR1 is MNHEY, CDR2 SVGAGI. The length of the CDR3 is 16 residues. V shed 0 bases and J shed 8 bases, with 19 bases lying between them. The CDR3 nucleotides are TGTGCCAGCAGTTACTCGATTAGCCCGCGGCCAGGGGGCTACACCTTC. It translates to CASSYSISPRPGGYTF.

A remark on this clonotype: An end of the junction differs from the germline gene, which may be a read error. The rearrangement links TRBV12-3 or TRBV12-4 to TRBJ1-1; D may be TRBD1 (6 bases). This CDR3 has 12 residues. The DNA of the CDR3 is TGTGCCGGCAGTTGGGGGCCGACTGAAGCTTTCTTT. Protein: CAGSWGPTEAFF.

This clonotype was recorded many times. The CDR3 is CASSYSTGRLYEQYF. Here the CDR3 DNA reads TGTGCCAGCAGTTACTCGACGGGCCGGCTATACGAGCAGTACTTC. The V gene is TRBV6-5, the J gene TRBJ2-7, with D uncertain. Trimming removed 0 bases at V and 4 bases at J, with 13 bases between. The CDR3 is 15 residues long. CDR1 and CDR2 (germline): MNHEY, SVGAGI.

With respect to this clonotype: Sequence at one end of the junction differs from germline and may be a read error. This chain connects TRBV5-1 to TRBJ1-1; perhaps TRBD1 as D (5 bases). CDR3 length: 14 amino acids. Germline V CDR1 and CDR2: SGHRS, YFSETQ. The CDR3 protein is CASQMSQGGTEACF. As DNA, the CDR3 is TGCGCCAGCCAAATGAGTCAGGGAGGCACTGAAGCTTGCTTT.

The chain combines TRBV12-3 or TRBV12-4 with TRBJ1-2; 10 bases are shared with TRBD1. The CDR3 has 15 amino acids. V shed 5 bases, J shed 4 bases, and the junction held 7 bases outside the gene matches. The chain's CDR3 is CASSPTGTGAYGYTF. As DNA, the CDR3 is TGTGCCAGCAGTCCCACCGGGACAGGGGCCTATGGCTACACCTTC.

This clonotype was seen ten or more times. The V and J genes are TRBV28 and TRBJ1-1; 10 bases agree with TRBD1. Germline V CDR1 and CDR2: MDHEN, SYDVKM. CDR3 length: 15 amino acids. The V and J ends lost 7 bases and 5 bases, in that order; junction bases with no gene match: 10. CDR3 amino acids: CASIIRQGAWTEAFF. Here the CDR3 DNA reads TGTGCCAGCATTATTAGACAGGGGGCTTGGACTGAAGCTTTCTTT.

This clonotype was found many times. This chain connects TRBV6-2 or TRBV6-3 to TRBJ1-1; possible D gene TRBD1, 5 bases. Trimming removed 5 bases from V and 4 bases from J, with 11 bases in between. Germline V gene data show CDR1 as MNHEY and CDR2 as SVGEGT. The CDR3 is 13 residues long. DNA for the CDR3: TGTGCCAGCAGTCGTAGCAGGGCCACTGAAGCTTTCTTT. Translation gives CASSRSRATEAFF.

This clonotype has only a few counts. The chain uses TRBV5-1 and TRBJ2-2, with 10 bases aligning to TRBD1. Germline V lookup: CDR1 SGHRS, CDR2 YFSETQ. This CDR3 has 14 residues. With 7 bases clipped from V and 5 bases from J, the junction kept 5 bases outside the gene matches. Written as DNA, the CDR3 is TGCGCCAGCCGACAGGGGGCGGGGACCGGGGAGCTGTTTTTT. Translation: CASRQGAGTGELFF.

This clonotype occurred many times. Because it lacks the conserved phenylalanine or tryptophan at the end, this CDR3 is likely a read error. V usage is TRBV6-4 and J usage is TRBJ1-1; 9 positions match TRBD1. CDR1 is MRHNA, CDR2 SNTAGT, per germline. This CDR3 is 13 amino acids long. J was trimmed by 8 bases and V by 3 bases; bases with no gene match: 4. CDR3 sequence (DNA): TGTGCCAGCAGTGAAGCCGGACAGGGGGAAGCTTTCCTT. Translated: CASSEAGQGEAFL.

The chain joins TRBV27 to TRBJ2-7; tentatively, D is TRBD1 (6 bases). V lost 5 bases and J 7 bases, leaving 15 bases between the germline ends. CDR1 is MNHEY, CDR2 SMNVEV, per germline (reference sequence). The CDR3 spans 13 residues. The CDR3 sequence: CASSPIPGTEQYF. CDR3 nucleotide sequence: TGTGCCAGCAGTCCGATACCCGGGACAGAGCAGTACTTC.

V usage is TRBV18 and J usage is TRBJ1-2; 8 bases map to TRBD1. Germline V gene data show CDR1 as KGHSH and CDR2 as LQKENI. This CDR3 contains 15 residues. Trimming took 0 bases from V and 7 from J; bases not matched to a gene: 7. The CDR3 loop is CASSPPSRGLRGYTF. Written as DNA, the CDR3 is TGTGCCAGCTCACCACCGTCCAGGGGGCTCCGTGGCTACACCTTC.

This clonotype came up many times. The J gene is TRBJ1-1, the V gene TRBV6-5, with D hard to call. With 7 bases removed from V and 5 bases from J, the gap between germline ends came to 14 bases. The germline CDR1 and CDR2 sequences are MNHEY and SVGAGI. CDR3 size: 13 residues. In DNA form, the CDR3 reads TGTGCCAGCACCCTAGGACCGGGGACTGAAGCTTTCTTT. Translation gives CASTLGPGTEAFF.

This clonotype was counted at least ten times. The chain joins TRBV27 to TRBJ1-5, with D hard to call. This CDR3 spans 13 amino acids. Between the trimmed V and J ends, which lost 1 base and 6 bases, there was a span of 7 bases. In germline, CDR1 is MNHEY, CDR2 SMNVEV (reference sequence). CDR3 coding DNA: TGTGCCAGCAGTTTATATGCCACTCAGCCCCAGCATTTT. It codes for CASSLYATQPQHF.

The gene calls are TRBV2 and TRBJ2-2; D might be TRBD1 (7 bases). Trimming left V 7 bases short and J 0 bases short, with 18 bases between. The CDR3 is 17 amino acids. CDR1 is SNHLY and CDR2 is FYNNEI in the germline V gene. CDR3 sequence (DNA): TGTGCCAGCACAGTACAGGGGAGGTCGACGAACACCGGGGAGCTGTTTTTT. It codes for CASTVQGRSTNTGELFF.

This clonotype has ten or more counts. V is TRBV30 and J is TRBJ2-7; D is undetermined. The CDR3 spans 13 residues. The ends were cut back, 1 base at V and 4 bases at J, with 11 bases in the middle. Germline assignment: CDR1 GTSNPN and CDR2 SVGIG (reference sequence). The DNA of the CDR3 is TGTGCCTGGAGTGCCACCAACCCATACGAGCAGTACTTC. Amino acid sequence: CAWSATNPYEQYF.

About this clonotype itself: Likely a read error: the CDR3 ends without its conserved phenylalanine or tryptophan. This chain joins TRBV6-1 and TRBJ1-2; no firm D call. The germline V gene has CDR1 MNHNS and CDR2 SASEGT. Deletions cut 10 bases from V and 4 bases from J, with 16 bases between. The CDR3 consists of 13 residues. DNA of the CDR3: TGTGCCACCAAATCCCCGGGCCTCTATGGCTACACCATC. It translates to CATKSPGLYGYTI.

This clonotype was seen repeatedly, ten times or more. The chain couples TRBV6-1 to TRBJ2-7; TRBD2 is a possible D gene (6 bases). The CDR3 has 14 amino acids. V was cut by 2 bases and J by 1 base, with 9 bases left in between. The germline gives CDR1 MNHNS, CDR2 SASEGT. The CDR3 sequence is CASSERESSYEQYF. CDR3 sequence (DNA): TGTGCCAGCAGTGAACGGGAGAGTTCCTACGAGCAGTACTTC.